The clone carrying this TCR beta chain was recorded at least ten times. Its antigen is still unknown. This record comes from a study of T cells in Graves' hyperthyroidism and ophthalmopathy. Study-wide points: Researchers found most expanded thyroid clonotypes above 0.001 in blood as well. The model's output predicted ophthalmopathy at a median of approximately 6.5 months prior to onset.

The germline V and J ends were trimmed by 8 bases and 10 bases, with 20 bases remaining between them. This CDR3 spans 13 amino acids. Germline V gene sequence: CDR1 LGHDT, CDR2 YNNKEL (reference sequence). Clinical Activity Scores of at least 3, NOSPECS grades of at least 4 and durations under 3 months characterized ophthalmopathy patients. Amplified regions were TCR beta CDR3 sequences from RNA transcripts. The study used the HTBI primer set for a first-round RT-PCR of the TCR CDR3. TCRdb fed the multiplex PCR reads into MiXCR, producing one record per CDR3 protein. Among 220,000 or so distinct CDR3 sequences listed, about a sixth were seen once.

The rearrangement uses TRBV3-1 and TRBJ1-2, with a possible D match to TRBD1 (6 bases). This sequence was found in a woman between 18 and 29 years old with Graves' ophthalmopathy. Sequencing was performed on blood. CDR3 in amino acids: CASGPGGGSDYTF. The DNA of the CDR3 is TGTGCCAGCGGACCAGGCGGGGGCAGTGACTACACCTTC.